The TCR beta chain described here comes from a study of T cells expressing NK-cell markers. The wider study: Each TCR beta repertoire originated in sorted T cells that were CD3+CD56+NKG2C+, CD3+CD56+NKG2C- or CD3+CD56-NKG2C+.

cDNA encoding TCR beta was synthesized via 5'RACE template switching incorporating UMIs. TCRdb reprocessed the 5' RACE reads; each CDR3 protein has one entry and no DNA is given. The sample spans 350,000 to 500,000 distinct CDR3 sequences; the ten largest clones claim 7.3%. Sequencing input: blood T cells: a sorted CD56 or NKG2C T cell subset, CD4+ or CD8+ T cells, or bulk PBMC T cells (not recorded which). This TCR came from a woman aged 18 to 75 in good health.

This chain's CDR3 is CASALFSGANHNEQFF. V and J are TRBV12-3 or TRBV12-4 and TRBJ2-1; TCRdb indicates TRBD2, and absent DNA this call remains unverified. The CDR3 spans 16 residues.